What follows are 7 T cell receptor beta chains derived from one specimen sequenced in a study of regulatory dendritic cells for organ transplantation. Sequencing was performed with immunoSEQ multiplex PCR; in TCRdb, only in-frame clones are kept and a portion is missing. The profile shows fewer than 40,000 clones, around nine tenths of them singletons. Sequencing was done on a sample of naive CD4+ T cells from blood. The subset is: CD45RA+ naive T cells. These receptors were collected from a human donor in good health.

The chain employs TRBV18 and TRBJ1-1; 8 positions match TRBD1. J lost 5 bases, V lost 5 bases, and 7 bases had no gene match. Germline values: CDR1 KGHSH, CDR2 LQKENI. The CDR3 length is 14 residues. The CDR3 bases are TGTGCCAGCTCAGACCAGGGGGCGAGGACTGAAGCTTTCTTT. Protein: CASSDQGARTEAFF.

The chain recombines TRBV27 with TRBJ2-1; D not certain. The CDR3 is made up of 15 amino acids. Trimming pared 0 bases from V and 2 bases from J, leaving 8 bases between. CDR1 and CDR2 from the germline V gene are MNHEY and SMNVEV (reference sequence). The DNA for the CDR3 is TGTGCCAGCAGTTTATCTAATACTGCCTACAATGAGCAGTTCTTC. This codes for CASSLSNTAYNEQFF.

The V call is TRBV25-1, the J call TRBJ1-6; D call uncertain. V lost 7 bases and J 9 bases, leaving 10 bases between the germline ends. The CDR3 totals 12 residues. Per germline, CDR1 MGHDK and CDR2 SYGVNS. CDR3 sequence (DNA): TGTGCCAGCAAACTTGATGGTTCACCCCTCCACTTT. It translates to CASKLDGSPLHF.

This clone was found once. The chain links TRBV10-3 to TRBJ1-1; D uncertain. Germline V lookup: CDR1 ENHRY, CDR2 SYGVKD. The CDR3 is 14 residues long. The V end was cut by 2 bases, the J end by 1 base, with 8 bases between. The CDR3 nucleotides read TGTGCCATCAGTGAGCAGGAGGCGAACACTGAAGCTTTCTTT. Its protein product is CAISEQEANTEAFF.

The J gene is TRBJ2-2, the V gene TRBV7-6; D is unclear. From germline, CDR1 is SGHVS and CDR2 FNYEAQ. The CDR3 contains 12 residues. V lost 5 bases and J lost 6, with 7 bases in between. The CDR3 nucleotides are TGTGCCAGCAGCCCCCCGTCCGGGGAGCTGTTTTTT. Translating gives CASSPPSGELFF.

This clone was recorded once. J is TRBJ1-2 and V is TRBV23-1, with TRBD1 identical over 8 bases. TRBV23-1 belongs to the ORF category, with a function that is uncertain. The CDR3 has 19 residues. The ends lost 2 bases at V and 4 bases at J; junction bases unmatched: 18. DNA for the CDR3: TGCGCCAGCAGTCAAGAGGACAGGGAAAAGTTAGTACTAACCTATGGCTACACCTTC. Protein: CASSQEDREKLVLTYGYTF.

CDR3 sequence reads: CASSPSGGANQPQHF. DNA for the CDR3: TGTGCCAGCAGTCCATCGGGGGGCGCAAATCAGCCCCAGCATTTT. The genes are TRBV6-5 and TRBJ1-5, with D tentatively TRBD1 (6 bases). V dropped 5 bases and J dropped 4 bases, with 15 bases sitting between them. Germline V lookup: CDR1 MNHEY, CDR2 SVGAGI. The CDR3 has 15 amino acids.